Listed here are 12 T cell receptor beta chains from one sample, sequenced in a study of blood T cell repertoires in COVID-19. The repertoire was sequenced with immunoSEQ multiplex PCR; TCRdb's copy has only in-frame clones and lacks some. The sample includes approximately 200,000 clones, 75% to 85% of them seen just once. Sequenced material: peripheral blood. The receptors stem from a woman aged 45-65 years with acute or convalescent COVID-19.

The chain recombines TRBV6-2 or TRBV6-3 with TRBJ2-5; 11 positions agree with TRBD2. V gave up 5 bases and J gave up 3 bases; unmatched junction bases: 5. The V gene's germline CDR1 is MNHEY and CDR2 SVGEGT. The CDR3 is 15 amino acids. CDR3 loop: CASSQTSGGEETQYF. CDR3 nucleotide sequence: TGTGCCAGCAGTCAAACTAGCGGGGGAGAAGAGACCCAGTACTTC.

This chain joins TRBV5-1 and TRBJ2-5, with TRBD1 as a possible D gene (6 bases). V shed 0 bases and J shed 5 bases, with 11 bases lying between them. The CDR3 is 14 amino acids. Germline V gives CDR1 SGHRS, CDR2 YFSETQ. CDR3 amino acids: CASSLAGRGETQYF. The CDR3 DNA reads TGCGCCAGCAGCTTGGCCGGAAGGGGGGAGACCCAGTACTTC.

This clone has a single count. The rearrangement links TRBV4-1 to TRBJ2-5, with D uncertain. V gave up 4 bases and J gave up 5 bases, with 11 bases separating them. Germline CDR1 is MGHRA and CDR2 is YSYEKL. CDR3 size: 13 residues. The CDR3 nucleotides are TGCGCCAGCAGCCCACAGTATAGGGAGACCCAGTACTTC. Translating gives CASSPQYRETQYF.

J is TRBJ2-5 and V is TRBV15; maybe TRBD2 (5 bases). Trimming removed 0 bases from V and 1 base from J, with 12 bases in between. The germline V gene has CDR1 LNHNV and CDR2 YYDKDF (reference sequence). The CDR3 sequence is 16 residues long. CDR3: CATSREITSSQETQYF. The CDR3 bases are TGTGCCACCAGCAGAGAAATAACTAGTAGCCAAGAGACCCAGTACTTC.

This rearrangement joins TRBV11-1 to TRBJ2-3, with TRBD2 matching 10 bases. Germline V gives CDR1 SGHAT, CDR2 FQDESV (reference sequence). CDR3 size: 16 residues. With 1 base clipped from V and 2 bases from J, the junction kept 3 bases outside the gene matches. The CDR3 sequence is CASSLVAGGVTDTQYF. In DNA form, the CDR3 reads TGTGCCAGCAGCTTAGTAGCGGGGGGCGTCACAGATACGCAGTATTTT.

The chain couples TRBV18 to TRBJ2-7, with TRBD1 matching 7 bases. V shed 6 bases, J shed 2 bases, and the junction held 7 bases outside the gene matches. The CDR3 covers 14 residues. CDR1 is KGHSH and CDR2 is LQKENI in the germline V gene. The CDR3 DNA reads TGTGCCAGCTCCCCCGACAGGGACCCCTACGAGCAGTACTTC. Translation: CASSPDRDPYEQYF.

V gene TRBV5-1 combines with J gene TRBJ2-5; a possible D gene is TRBD2 (7 bases). The CDR3 consists of 14 residues. Between the trimmed V and J ends, which lost 0 bases and 5 bases, there was a span of 11 bases. Looked up from germline, CDR1 is SGHRS and CDR2 is YFSETQ. CDR3 bases: TGCGCCAGCAGCTTGGCCGGGGGGCGCGAGACCCAGTACTTC. It translates to CASSLAGGRETQYF. The whole variable domain, filled in from reference TRBV5-1 and TRBJ2-5, reads KAGVTQTPRYLIKTRGQQVTLSCSPISGHRSVSWYQQTPGQGLQFLFEYFSETQRNKGNFPGRFSGRQFSNSRSEMNVSTLELGDSALYLCASSLAGGRETQYFGPGTRLLVL.

CDR3 DNA sequence: TGTGCCTGGAATTCTCTCGGGGAGCTGTTTTTT. This translates into CAWNSLGELFF. The chain joins TRBV30 to TRBJ2-2, with D uncertain. The CDR3 totals 11 residues. Germline-derived CDR1 and CDR2 are GTSNPN and SVGIG (reference sequence). Between the trimmed V and J ends, which lost 4 bases and 7 bases, there was a span of 7 bases.

The gene calls are TRBV3-1 (or the pseudogene TRBV3-2) and TRBJ1-1; 9 bases line up with TRBD1. CDR3 length equals 14 residues. V lost 5 bases to trimming and J lost 4 bases; unmatched junction nucleotides: 5. Looked up from germline, CDR1 is LGHDT and CDR2 is YNNKEL (reference sequence). The CDR3 is CASSLRDRATEAFF. As DNA, the CDR3 is TGTGCCAGCAGCTTAAGGGACAGGGCCACTGAAGCTTTCTTT.

The chain carries TRBV27 and TRBJ1-5, with D perhaps TRBD1 (5 bases). V was pared by 3 bases and J by 2 bases, with 11 bases between. Germline CDR1 and CDR2: MNHEY and SMNVEV (reference sequence). CDR3 length: 15 residues. CDR3 DNA: TGTGCCAGCAGTTTCCAGGGTGTCGGCAATCAGCCCCAGCATTTT. Its protein product is CASSFQGVGNQPQHF.

This chain links TRBV11-2 with TRBJ2-7; weak D call: TRBD2 (6 bases). Germline values: CDR1 SGHAT, CDR2 FQNNGV. V shed 1 base and J shed 2 bases, with 9 bases lying between them. This CDR3 is built from 14 residues. CDR3 sequence: CASSLGTGAYEQYF. CDR3 nucleotides: TGTGCCAGCAGCTTAGGGACGGGGGCCTACGAGCAGTACTTC.

This chain's CDR3 is CAWSVSSGATDTQYF. CDR3 DNA sequence: TGTGCCTGGAGTGTCTCTAGCGGGGCAACAGATACGCAGTATTTT. The genes are TRBV30 and TRBJ2-3; 9 bases line up with TRBD2. Germline V gives CDR1 GTSNPN, CDR2 SVGIG (reference sequence). The CDR3 consists of 15 residues. J gave up 3 bases and V 0 bases, and 4 bases lay outside the gene matches.